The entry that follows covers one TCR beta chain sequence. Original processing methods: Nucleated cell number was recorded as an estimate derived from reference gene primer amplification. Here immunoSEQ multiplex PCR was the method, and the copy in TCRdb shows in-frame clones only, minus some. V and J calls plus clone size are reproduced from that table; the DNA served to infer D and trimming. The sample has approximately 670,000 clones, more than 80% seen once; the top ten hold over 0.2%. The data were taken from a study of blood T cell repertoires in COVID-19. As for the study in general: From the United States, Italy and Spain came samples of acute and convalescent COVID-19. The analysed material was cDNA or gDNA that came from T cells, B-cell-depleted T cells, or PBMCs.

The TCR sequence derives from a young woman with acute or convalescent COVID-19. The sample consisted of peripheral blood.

CDR3 residues: CASSLVGSRSYNSPLHF. The CDR3, as DNA: TGTGCCAGCAGCTTAGTTGGGTCGCGGTCTTATAATTCACCCCTCCACTTT. The chain carries TRBV7-2 and TRBJ1-6; D not certain. V gave up 1 base and J gave up 4 bases, with 14 bases separating them. Germline CDR1 and CDR2: SGHTA and FQGNSA. This CDR3 is built from 17 residues.